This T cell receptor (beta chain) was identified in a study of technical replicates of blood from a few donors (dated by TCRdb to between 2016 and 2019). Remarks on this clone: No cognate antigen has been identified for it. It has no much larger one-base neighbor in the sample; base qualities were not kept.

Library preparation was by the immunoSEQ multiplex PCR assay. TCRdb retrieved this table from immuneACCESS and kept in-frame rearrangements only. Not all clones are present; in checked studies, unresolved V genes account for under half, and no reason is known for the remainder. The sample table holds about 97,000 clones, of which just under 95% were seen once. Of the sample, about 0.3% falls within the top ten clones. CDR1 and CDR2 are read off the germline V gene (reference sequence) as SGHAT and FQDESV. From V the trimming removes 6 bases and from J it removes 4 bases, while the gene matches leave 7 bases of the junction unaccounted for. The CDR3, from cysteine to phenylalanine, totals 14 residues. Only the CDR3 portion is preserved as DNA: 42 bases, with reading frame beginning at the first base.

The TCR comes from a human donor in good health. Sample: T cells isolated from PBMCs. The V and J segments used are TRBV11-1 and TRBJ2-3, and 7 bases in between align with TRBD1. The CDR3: CASSRDRAPDTQYF. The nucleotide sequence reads TGTGCCAGCAGTCGAGACAGGGCCCCAGATACGCAGTATTTT.